Each of the 16 T cell receptor beta chains below was sequenced from the same sample in a study of blood T cell repertoires in COVID-19. The repertoire was sequenced with immunoSEQ multiplex PCR; TCRdb's copy has only in-frame clones and lacks some. The sample yields 70,000 to 90,000 clones, roughly 83% seen once. Sequencing was carried out using peripheral blood. The receptors shown here come from a man aged 50 to 60 with active COVID-19.

This chain joins TRBV4-3 and TRBJ1-2, with no clear D. There are 16 residues in the CDR3. Trimming cost V 0 bases and J 8 bases, with 19 bases left between them. CDR1 LGHNA and CDR2 YSLEER come from the germline V gene. The CDR3 DNA reads as TGCGCCAGCAGCCAAGATTCGAGACCCCGCGGCGGGGGCTACACCTTC. Its translation is CASSQDSRPRGGGYTF.

The gene calls are TRBV11-1 and TRBJ2-7; D gene ambiguous. V was shortened by 0 bases and J by 0 bases, with 12 bases between the two germline ends. This CDR3 has 16 residues. In germline, CDR1 is SGHAT, CDR2 FQDESV (reference sequence). As DNA, the CDR3 is TGTGCCAGCAGCTTAGCGAGTCTCGACAACTCCTACGAGCAGTACTTC. It encodes CASSLASLDNSYEQYF.

The chain has TRBV27 and TRBJ1-1; the D is unclear. CDR1 and CDR2 from the germline V gene are MNHEY and SMNVEV (reference sequence). The CDR3 totals 14 residues. Trimming removed 2 bases from V and 5 bases from J, with 12 bases in between. The CDR3 loop reads CASSLTARQTEAFF. Here the CDR3 DNA reads TGTGCCAGCAGTTTAACCGCGAGACAAACTGAAGCTTTCTTT.

This sequence joins TRBV5-1 and TRBJ2-2; D is possibly TRBD1 (5 bases). This CDR3 has 14 residues. Trimming cost V 2 bases and J 3 bases, with 8 bases left between them. Germline lookup yields CDR1 SGHRS and CDR2 YFSETQ. This CDR3 is CASSLRGDTGELFF. CDR3 nucleotides: TGCGCCAGCAGCTTAAGGGGCGACACCGGGGAGCTGTTTTTT.

The chain has TRBV19 and TRBJ1-5; possible D gene TRBD1, 5 bases. CDR1 LNHDA and CDR2 SQIVND come from the germline V gene (reference sequence). The CDR3 loop spans 13 amino acids. The germline V and J ends were trimmed by 6 bases and 4 bases, with 10 bases remaining between them. Here the CDR3 reads CASSLQGNQPQHF. CDR3 DNA sequence: TGTGCCAGTAGCCTTCAGGGAAATCAGCCCCAGCATTTT.

V is TRBV6-2 or TRBV6-3 and J is TRBJ2-7; the D gene is possibly TRBD1 (5 bases). CDR3 length equals 15 residues. The germline CDR1 and CDR2 sequences are MNHEY and SVGEGT. Trimming left V 4 bases short and J 2 bases short, with 15 bases between. The DNA for the CDR3 is TGTGCCAGCAGTTTTAGACAGTTAAAGGCCTACGAGCAGTACTTC. It yields the protein CASSFRQLKAYEQYF.

This clone has just one count. This chain connects TRBV10-3 to TRBJ1-2; D possibly corresponds to TRBD1 (5 bases). Trimming removed 0 bases from V and 8 bases from J, with 13 bases in between. The CDR3 loop spans 14 amino acids. The germline V gene encodes CDR1 ENHRY and CDR2 SYGVKD. DNA of the CDR3: TGTGCCATCAGTGAGTCTTCGGCAGGGTTGGGCTACACCTTC. Translated, it gives CAISESSAGLGYTF.

The chain uses TRBV6-5 and TRBJ1-5; D is unclear. Trimming took off 2 bases at V and 2 bases at J, with 10 bases between the two ends. The germline gives CDR1 MNHEY, CDR2 SVGAGI. This CDR3 is 15 amino acids long. The CDR3 loop reads CASSYRMAGNQPQHF. The CDR3 DNA reads as TGTGCCAGCAGTTACCGAATGGCGGGCAATCAGCCCCAGCATTTT.

The chain links TRBV3-1 (or the pseudogene TRBV3-2) to TRBJ1-2; the D gene is possibly TRBD1 (5 bases). V was shortened by 5 bases and J by 4 bases, with 14 bases between the two germline ends. Germline V gene sequence: CDR1 LGHDT, CDR2 YNNKEL (reference sequence). This CDR3 comprises 14 residues. For the CDR3, the DNA is TGTGCCAGCAGCGAGCAGGGTCTTGTCTATGGCTACACCTTC. It yields the protein CASSEQGLVYGYTF.

The chain carries TRBV6-1 and TRBJ1-5; no reliable D call. Deletions cut 2 bases from V and 0 bases from J, with 14 bases between. There are 17 residues in the CDR3. Per germline, CDR1 MNHNS and CDR2 SASEGT. The CDR3 nucleotides read TGTGCCAGCAGTGAACATTTCTGGAGGAGTAGCAATCAGCCCCAGCATTTT. Amino acid sequence: CASSEHFWRSSNQPQHF.

This clone was seen once. The chain carries TRBV7-2 and TRBJ1-4; D gene unclear. The CDR3 covers 15 residues. CDR1 is SGHTA, CDR2 FQGNSA, per germline. With 0 bases removed from V and 0 bases from J, the gap between germline ends came to 5 bases. The chain's CDR3 is CASSLAAATNEKLFF. The DNA of the CDR3 is TGTGCCAGCAGCTTAGCAGCTGCAACTAATGAAAAACTGTTTTTT. Full variable domain (remainder filled in from reference TRBV7-2 and TRBJ1-4): GAGVSQSPSNKVTEKGKDVELRCDPISGHTALYWYRQSLGQGLEFLIYFQGNSAPDKSGLPSDRFSAERTGGSVSTLTIQRTQQEDSAVYLCASSLAAATNEKLFFGSGTQLSVL.

The chain uses TRBV19 and TRBJ1-3, with 10 bases identical to TRBD1. V was clipped by 11 bases and J by 0 bases; unmatched bases: 7. From germline, CDR1 is LNHDA and CDR2 SQIVND (reference sequence). The CDR3 is made up of 15 amino acids. CDR3 in amino acids: CASSRTGGSGNTIYF. The CDR3 DNA sequence: TGTGCCTCTTCCAGGACAGGGGGCTCTGGAAACACCATATATTTT.

The chain employs TRBV6-1 and TRBJ1-1; 9 nucleotides line up with TRBD1. V lost 4 bases, J lost 1 base, and 7 bases stayed unmatched. Germline V gene data show CDR1 as MNHNS and CDR2 as SASEGT. The CDR3 has 16 amino acids. The CDR3 DNA is TGTGCCAGCAGTGGGCTGGACAGGGGATCGAACACTGAAGCTTTCTTT. Translating it yields CASSGLDRGSNTEAFF.

This chain connects TRBV5-6 to TRBJ2-2; possible D gene TRBD1, 5 bases. Germline-derived CDR1 and CDR2 are SGHDT and YYEEEE. The CDR3 is made up of 16 amino acids. The V end lost 0 bases, the J end lost 1 base, and 10 bases lay between the germline ends. Here the CDR3 reads CASSLGIGQNTGELFF. The CDR3 coding sequence is TGTGCCAGCAGCTTGGGAATCGGACAGAACACCGGGGAGCTGTTTTTT.

This chain links TRBV7-2 with TRBJ2-7; 8 nucleotides line up with TRBD2. This CDR3 comprises 13 residues. Germline CDR1 and CDR2: SGHTA and FQGNSA. V shed 3 bases and J 5 bases; nucleotides not matched to a gene: 3. DNA for the CDR3: TGTGCCAGCAGCTTTTTGCGGGAGGACGAGCAGTACTTC. It codes for CASSFLREDEQYF.

As regards this clone: The sample carries other DNA sequences with the same CDR3. This rearrangement joins TRBV27 to TRBJ2-7, with a tentative D call TRBD1 (6 bases). Germline CDR1 is MNHEY and CDR2 is SMNVEV (reference sequence). Deletions cut 3 bases from V and 2 bases from J, with 11 bases between. The CDR3 is made up of 14 amino acids. The chain's CDR3 is CASSFSQGTYEQYF. CDR3 DNA: TGTGCCAGCAGTTTCTCACAGGGTACCTACGAGCAGTACTTC.